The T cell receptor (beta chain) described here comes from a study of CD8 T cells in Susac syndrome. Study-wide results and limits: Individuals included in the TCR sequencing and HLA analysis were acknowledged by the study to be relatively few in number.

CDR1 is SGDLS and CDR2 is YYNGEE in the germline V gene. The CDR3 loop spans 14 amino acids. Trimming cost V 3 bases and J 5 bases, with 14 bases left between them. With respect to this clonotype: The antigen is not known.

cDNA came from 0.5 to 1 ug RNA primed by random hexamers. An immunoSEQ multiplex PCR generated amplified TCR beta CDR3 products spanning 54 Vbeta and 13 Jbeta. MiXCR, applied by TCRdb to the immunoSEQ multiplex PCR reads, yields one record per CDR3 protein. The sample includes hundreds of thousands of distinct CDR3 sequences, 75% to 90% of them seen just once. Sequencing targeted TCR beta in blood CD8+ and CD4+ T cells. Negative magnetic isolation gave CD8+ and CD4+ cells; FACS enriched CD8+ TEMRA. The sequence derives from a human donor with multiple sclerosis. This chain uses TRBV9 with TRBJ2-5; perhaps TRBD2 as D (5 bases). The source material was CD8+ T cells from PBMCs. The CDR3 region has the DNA TGTGCCAGCAGCGAGGGCCTACGCGGGGAGACCCAGTACTTC. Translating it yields CASSEGLRGETQYF.